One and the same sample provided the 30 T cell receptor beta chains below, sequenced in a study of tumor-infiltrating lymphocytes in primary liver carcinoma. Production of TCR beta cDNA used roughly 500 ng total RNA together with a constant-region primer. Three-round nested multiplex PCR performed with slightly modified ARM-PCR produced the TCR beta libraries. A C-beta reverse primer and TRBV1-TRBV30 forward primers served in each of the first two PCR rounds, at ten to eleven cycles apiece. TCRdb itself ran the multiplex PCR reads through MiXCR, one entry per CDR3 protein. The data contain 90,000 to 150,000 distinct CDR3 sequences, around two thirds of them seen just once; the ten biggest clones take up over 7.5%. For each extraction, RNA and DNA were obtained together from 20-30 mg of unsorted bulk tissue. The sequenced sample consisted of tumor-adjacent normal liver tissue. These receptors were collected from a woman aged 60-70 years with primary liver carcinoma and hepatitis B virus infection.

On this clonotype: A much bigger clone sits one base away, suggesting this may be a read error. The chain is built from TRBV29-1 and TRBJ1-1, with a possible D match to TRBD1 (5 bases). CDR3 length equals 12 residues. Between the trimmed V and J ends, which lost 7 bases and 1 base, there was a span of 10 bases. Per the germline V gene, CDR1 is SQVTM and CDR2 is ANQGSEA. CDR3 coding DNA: TGCAGCGCTGGGGCACGGAACACTGAAGCTTTCTTT. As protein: CSAGARNTEAFF. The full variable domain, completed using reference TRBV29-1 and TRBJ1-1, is SAVISQKPSRDICQRGTSLTIQCQVDSQVTMMFWYRQQPGQSLTLIATANQGSEATYESGFVIDKFPISRPNLTFSTLTVSNMSPEDSSIYLCSAGARNTEAFFGQGTRLTVV.

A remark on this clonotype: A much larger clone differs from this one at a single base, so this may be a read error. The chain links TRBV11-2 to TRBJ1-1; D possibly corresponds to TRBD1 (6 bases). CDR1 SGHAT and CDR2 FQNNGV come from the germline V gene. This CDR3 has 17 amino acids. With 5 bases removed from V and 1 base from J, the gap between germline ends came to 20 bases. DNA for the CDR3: TGTGCCAGCAGCGGAACAGCCGCGGGAGGGGGGAACACTGAAGCTTTCTTT. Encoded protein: CASSGTAAGGGNTEAFF.

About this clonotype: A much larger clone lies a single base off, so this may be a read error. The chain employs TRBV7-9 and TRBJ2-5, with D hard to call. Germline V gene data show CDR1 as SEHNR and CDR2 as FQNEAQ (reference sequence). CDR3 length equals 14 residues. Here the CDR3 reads CACSPGWQIETQYF. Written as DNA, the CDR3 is TGTGCCTGCAGCCCAGGTTGGCAGATAGAGACCCAGTACTTC.

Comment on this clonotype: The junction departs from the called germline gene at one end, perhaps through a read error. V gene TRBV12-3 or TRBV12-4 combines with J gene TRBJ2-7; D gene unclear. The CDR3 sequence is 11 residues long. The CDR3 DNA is TGTGCCTGCAGTTCCTTCTACGAGCAGTACTTC. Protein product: CACSSFYEQYF.

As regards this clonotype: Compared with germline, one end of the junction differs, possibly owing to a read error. The CDR3 loop reads CASSTSWGEYDQYF. The CDR3 bases are TGCGCCAGCAGCACGTCGTGGGGAGAGTACGATCAGTACTTC. The V and J genes are TRBV5-1 and TRBJ2-7; tentative D call: TRBD2 (5 bases). Germline assignment: CDR1 SGHRS and CDR2 YFSETQ. This CDR3 has 14 amino acids.

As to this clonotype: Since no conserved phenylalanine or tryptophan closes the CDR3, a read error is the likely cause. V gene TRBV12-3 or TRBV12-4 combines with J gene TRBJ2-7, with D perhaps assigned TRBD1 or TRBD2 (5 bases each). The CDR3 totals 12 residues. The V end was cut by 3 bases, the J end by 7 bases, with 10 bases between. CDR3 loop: CASSFSGREQYL. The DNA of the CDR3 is TGTGCCAGCAGTTTTTCGGGGCGGGAGCAGTACCTC.

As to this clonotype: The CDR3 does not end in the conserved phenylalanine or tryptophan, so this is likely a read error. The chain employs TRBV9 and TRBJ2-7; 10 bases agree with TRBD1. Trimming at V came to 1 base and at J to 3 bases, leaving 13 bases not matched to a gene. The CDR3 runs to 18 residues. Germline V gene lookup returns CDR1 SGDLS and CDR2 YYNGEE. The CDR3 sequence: CASSVKSLRGQGNYEQYL. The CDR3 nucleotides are TGTGCCAGCAGCGTAAAGTCACTGCGGGGACAGGGGAACTACGAGCAGTACTTA.

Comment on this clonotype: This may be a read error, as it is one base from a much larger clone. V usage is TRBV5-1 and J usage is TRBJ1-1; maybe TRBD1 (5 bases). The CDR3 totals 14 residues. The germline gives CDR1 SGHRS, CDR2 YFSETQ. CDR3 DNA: TGCGCCAGCAGCTTGGGGTTTGGGGGAACTGAAGCTCTCTTT. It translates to CASSLGFGGTEALF.

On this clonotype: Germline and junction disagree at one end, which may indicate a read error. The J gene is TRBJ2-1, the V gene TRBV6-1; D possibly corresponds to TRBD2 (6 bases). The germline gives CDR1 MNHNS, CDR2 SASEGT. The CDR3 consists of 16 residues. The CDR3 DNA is TGTGCCAATTCAGACCCTAGCGCCAGAGCCTACAATGAGCAGTCCTTC. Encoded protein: CANSDPSARAYNEQSF.

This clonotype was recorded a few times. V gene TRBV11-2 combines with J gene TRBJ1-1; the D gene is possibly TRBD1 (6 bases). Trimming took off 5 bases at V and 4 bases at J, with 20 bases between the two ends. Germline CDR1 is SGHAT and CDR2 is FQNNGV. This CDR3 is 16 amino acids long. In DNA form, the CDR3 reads TGTGCCAGCAGCCGAGGTAGGGCAGGGGTCTTCACTGAAGCTTTCTTT. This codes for CASSRGRAGVFTEAFF.

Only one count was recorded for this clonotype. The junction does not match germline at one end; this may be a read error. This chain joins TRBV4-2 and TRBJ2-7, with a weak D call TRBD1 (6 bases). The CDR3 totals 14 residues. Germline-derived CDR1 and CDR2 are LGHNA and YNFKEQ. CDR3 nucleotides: TGTACCAGCAGCCGGACGGACAGTCCCTACGCGCAGTACTTC. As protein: CTSSRTDSPYAQYF.

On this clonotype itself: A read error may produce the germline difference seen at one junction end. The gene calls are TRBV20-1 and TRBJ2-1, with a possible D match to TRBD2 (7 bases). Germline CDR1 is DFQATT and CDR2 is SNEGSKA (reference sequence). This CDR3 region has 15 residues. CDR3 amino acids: CSASRGRGWDNERFF. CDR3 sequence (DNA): TGCAGTGCTAGTAGGGGGAGGGGTTGGGACAATGAGCGGTTCTTC.

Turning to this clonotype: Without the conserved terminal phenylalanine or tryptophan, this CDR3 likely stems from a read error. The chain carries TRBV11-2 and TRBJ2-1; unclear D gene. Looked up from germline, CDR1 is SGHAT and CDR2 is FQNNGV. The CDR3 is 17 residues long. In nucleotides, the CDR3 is TGTGCCAGTAGCTTAGATCTTCAGCCGTGGGACTACAATGAGCAGTTCGTC. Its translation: CASSLDLQPWDYNEQFV.

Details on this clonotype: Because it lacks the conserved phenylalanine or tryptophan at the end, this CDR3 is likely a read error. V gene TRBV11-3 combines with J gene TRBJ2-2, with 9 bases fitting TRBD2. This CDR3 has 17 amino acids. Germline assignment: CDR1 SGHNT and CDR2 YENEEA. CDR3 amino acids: CASGLGRLAGNTGKLFL. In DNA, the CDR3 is TGTGCCAGCGGCCTAGGCAGGCTAGCGGGAAACACCGGGAAGCTGTTTCTT.

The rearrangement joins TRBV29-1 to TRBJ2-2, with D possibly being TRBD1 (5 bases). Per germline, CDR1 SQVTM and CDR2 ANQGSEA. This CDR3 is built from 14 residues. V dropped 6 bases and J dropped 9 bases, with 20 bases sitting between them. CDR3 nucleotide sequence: TGCAGCGTCCGATCGCAGGGTTGGACCCGGGAGCTGTTTTTT. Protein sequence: CSVRSQGWTRELFF.

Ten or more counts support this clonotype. This CDR3 reads CSVQVTNTEAFF. The CDR3 DNA sequence: TGCAGCGTTCAAGTCACTAACACTGAAGCTTTCTTT. This chain connects TRBV29-1 to TRBJ1-1; D remains ambiguous. Germline-derived CDR1 and CDR2 are SQVTM and ANQGSEA. The CDR3 covers 12 residues. The V and J ends lost 5 bases and 2 bases respectively, with 9 bases between them.

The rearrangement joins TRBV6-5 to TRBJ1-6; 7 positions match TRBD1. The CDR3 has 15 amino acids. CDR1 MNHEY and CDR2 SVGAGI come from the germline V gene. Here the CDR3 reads CACSRDRSHNSPLHF. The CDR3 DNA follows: TGTGCGTGCAGTCGGGACAGAAGCCATAATTCACCCCTCCACTTT.

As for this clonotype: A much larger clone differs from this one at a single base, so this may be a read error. For the CDR3, the DNA is TGTGCCAGCAGTGTGCTAGCGGGAGATATTGGTGTGCAGTTCTTC. As protein: CASSVLAGDIGVQFF. The chain is built from TRBV25-1 and TRBJ2-1; TRBD2 matches 10 bases. Germline CDR1 MGHDK, CDR2 SYGVNS. This CDR3 has 15 residues. Trimming at V came to 4 bases and at J to 12 bases, leaving 12 bases not matched to a gene.

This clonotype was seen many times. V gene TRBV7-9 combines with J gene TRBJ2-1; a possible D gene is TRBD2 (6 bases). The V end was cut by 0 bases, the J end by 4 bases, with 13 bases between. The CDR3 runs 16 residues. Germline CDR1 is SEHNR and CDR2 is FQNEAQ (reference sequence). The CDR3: CASSLAGRRGYNEQFF. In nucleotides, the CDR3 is TGTGCCAGCAGCTTAGCAGGGCGGAGGGGATACAATGAGCAGTTCTTC.

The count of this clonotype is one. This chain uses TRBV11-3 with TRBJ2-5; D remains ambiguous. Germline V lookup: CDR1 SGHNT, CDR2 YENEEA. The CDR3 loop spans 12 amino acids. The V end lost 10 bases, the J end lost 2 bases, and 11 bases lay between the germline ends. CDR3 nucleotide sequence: TGTGCCATTAGCCTAGTACAAGAGACCCAGTACTTC. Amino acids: CAISLVQETQYF.

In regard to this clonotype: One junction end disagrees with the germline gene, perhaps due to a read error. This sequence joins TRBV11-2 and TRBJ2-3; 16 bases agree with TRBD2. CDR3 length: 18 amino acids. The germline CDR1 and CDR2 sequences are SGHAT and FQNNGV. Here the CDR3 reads CPSSLTGLAGGPTDTQYF. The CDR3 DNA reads TGTCCCAGCAGTTTGACGGGACTAGCGGGAGGGCCGACAGATACGCAGTATTTT. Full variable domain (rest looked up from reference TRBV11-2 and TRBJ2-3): EAGVAQSPRYKIIEKRQSVAFWCNPISGHATLYWYQQILGQGPKLLIQFQNNGVVDDSQLPKDRFSAERLKGVDSTLKIQPAKLEDSAVYLCPSSLTGLAGGPTDTQYFGPGTRLTVL.

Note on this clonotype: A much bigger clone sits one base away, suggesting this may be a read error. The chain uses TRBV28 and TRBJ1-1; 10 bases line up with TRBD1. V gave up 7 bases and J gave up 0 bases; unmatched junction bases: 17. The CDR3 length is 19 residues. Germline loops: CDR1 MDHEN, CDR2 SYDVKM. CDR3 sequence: CASTTTIGTGDYLNTEAFF. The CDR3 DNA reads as TGTGCCAGCACTACGACCATTGGGACAGGGGACTATCTGAACACTGAAGCTTTCTTT. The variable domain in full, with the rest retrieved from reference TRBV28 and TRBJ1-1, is DVKVTQSSRYLVKRTGEKVFLECVQDMDHENMFWYRQDPGLGLRLIYFSYDVKMKEKGDIPEGYSVSREKKERFSLILESASTNQTSMYLCASTTTIGTGDYLNTEAFFGQGTRLTVV.

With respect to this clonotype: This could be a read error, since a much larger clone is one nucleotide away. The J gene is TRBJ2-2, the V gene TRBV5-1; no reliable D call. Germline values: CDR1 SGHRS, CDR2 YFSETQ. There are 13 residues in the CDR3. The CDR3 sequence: CTSSIEDTGELFF. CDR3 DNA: TGCACCAGCAGTATTGAGGACACCGGGGAGCTGTTTTTT.

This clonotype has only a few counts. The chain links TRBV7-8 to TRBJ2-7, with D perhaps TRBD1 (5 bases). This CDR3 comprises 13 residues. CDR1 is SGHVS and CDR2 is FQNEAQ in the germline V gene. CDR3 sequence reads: CVSSFGHSYEQYF. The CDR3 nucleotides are TGTGTCAGTAGCTTTGGACACTCCTACGAGCAGTACTTC.

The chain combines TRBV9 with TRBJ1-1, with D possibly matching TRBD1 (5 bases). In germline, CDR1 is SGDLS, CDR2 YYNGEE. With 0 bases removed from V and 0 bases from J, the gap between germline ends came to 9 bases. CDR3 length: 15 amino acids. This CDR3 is CASSVGGAVNTEAFF. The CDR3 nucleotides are TGTGCCAGCAGCGTAGGTGGGGCAGTGAACACTGAAGCTTTCTTT.

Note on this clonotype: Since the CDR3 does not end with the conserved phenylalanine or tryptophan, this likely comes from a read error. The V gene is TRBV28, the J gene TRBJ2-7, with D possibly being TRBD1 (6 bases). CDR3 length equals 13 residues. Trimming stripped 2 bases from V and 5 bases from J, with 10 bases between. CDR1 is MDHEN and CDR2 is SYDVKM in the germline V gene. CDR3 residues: CASSLSQGNEQYI. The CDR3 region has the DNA TGTGCCAGCAGTTTAAGTCAGGGGAACGAGCAGTACATC.

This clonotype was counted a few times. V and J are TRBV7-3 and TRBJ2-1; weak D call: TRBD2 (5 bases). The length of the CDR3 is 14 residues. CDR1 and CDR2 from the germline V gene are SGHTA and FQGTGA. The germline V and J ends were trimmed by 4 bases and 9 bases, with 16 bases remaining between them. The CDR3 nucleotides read TGTGCCAGCAGCTCCGACACACTAGTCTCTGAGCAGTTCTTC. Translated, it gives CASSSDTLVSEQFF.

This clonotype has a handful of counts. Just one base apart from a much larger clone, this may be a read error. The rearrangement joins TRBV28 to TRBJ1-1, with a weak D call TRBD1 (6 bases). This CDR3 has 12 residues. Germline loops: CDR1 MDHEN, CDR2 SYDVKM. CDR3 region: CASTGQNAEAFF. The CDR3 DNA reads TGTGCCAGCACAGGACAGAACGCTGAAGCTTTCTTT.

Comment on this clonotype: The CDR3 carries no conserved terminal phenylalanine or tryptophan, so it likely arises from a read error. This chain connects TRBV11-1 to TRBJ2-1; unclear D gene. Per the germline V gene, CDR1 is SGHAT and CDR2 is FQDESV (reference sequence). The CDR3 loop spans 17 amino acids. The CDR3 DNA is TGTGGCAGCAGCTTAGGGTATCAGGTAGACTCCTACAATGAGCAGTTCTTA. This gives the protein CGSSLGYQVDSYNEQFL.

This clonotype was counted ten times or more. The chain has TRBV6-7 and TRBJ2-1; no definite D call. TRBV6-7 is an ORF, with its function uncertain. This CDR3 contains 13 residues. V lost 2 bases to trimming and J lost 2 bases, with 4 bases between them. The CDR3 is CASSYAPYNEQFF. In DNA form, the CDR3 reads TGTGCCAGCAGTTACGCGCCCTACAATGAGCAGTTCTTC.